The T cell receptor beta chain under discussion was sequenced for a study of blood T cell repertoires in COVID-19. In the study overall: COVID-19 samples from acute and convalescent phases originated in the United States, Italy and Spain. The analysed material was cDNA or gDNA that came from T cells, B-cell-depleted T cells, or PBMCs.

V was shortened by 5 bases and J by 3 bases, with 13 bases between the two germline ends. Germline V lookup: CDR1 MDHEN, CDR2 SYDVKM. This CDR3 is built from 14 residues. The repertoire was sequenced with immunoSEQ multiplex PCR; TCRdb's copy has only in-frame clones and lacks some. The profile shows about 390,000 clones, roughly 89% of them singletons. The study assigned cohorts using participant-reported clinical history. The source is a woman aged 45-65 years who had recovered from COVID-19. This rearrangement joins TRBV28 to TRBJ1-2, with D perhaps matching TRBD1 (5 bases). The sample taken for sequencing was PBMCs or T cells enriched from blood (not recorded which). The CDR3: CASSPYRLDYGYTF. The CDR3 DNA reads TGTGCCAGCAGTCCGTACAGGTTAGACTATGGCTACACCTTC.